Included here is one T cell receptor (beta chain) sequence, with context. Its antigen is still unknown. The sample comes from a study of shared clonotypes between healthy human individuals. Notes on the study in general: In general, naive subsets displayed greater estimated richness than memory subsets did. Non-shared clonotypes displayed generation probabilities falling below those of clonotypes present in all four donors.

Trimming removed 1 base at V and 2 bases at J, with 12 bases between. This CDR3 is built from 15 residues. Germline-derived CDR1 and CDR2 are SEHNR and FQNEAQ (reference sequence). Selected positively for CCR7 and CD45RO-negative, naive CD8 cells excluded terminally differentiated effector memory CD45RA+ cells. All participating donors were Caucasian adults from Nashville, Tennessee. The assay was immunoSEQ multiplex PCR, and TCRdb's table has in-frame clones only and misses some. The top ten hold about 24% of the sample, which has approximately 810,000 clones, over 90% seen once. The clonotype comes from a man in his thirties or forties in good health. V usage is TRBV7-9 and J usage is TRBJ2-7, with a possible D match to TRBD2 (6 bases). The specimen sequenced was naive CD8+ T cells sorted from blood. The CDR3 protein is CASSLVSGVTYEQYF. The CDR3, as DNA: TGTGCCAGCAGCTTAGTATCGGGGGTTACCTACGAGCAGTACTTC.